This T cell receptor (beta chain) emerged from a study of blood T cells in healthy people across ages (dated by TCRdb to between 2014 and 2017). A note on the overall study: In model experiments, template switching captured about one uniquely barcoded TCR beta cDNA molecule for every two T cells. The donors were split into four age groups: young (average approximately 16 years), middle-aged (roughly 42), aged (about 62) and long-lived (roughly 80). The study analyzed two additional independent replicas of 1 million unique cDNA reads from the same blood draw for two donors, one aged 18 to 29 and one aged 80 or older. To avoid experimental bias, donors of different ages were spread randomly across the sequencing lanes. To track age-related changes in TCR beta repertoire diversity, the study relied on deep sequencing normalized with unique cDNA molecular identifiers.

Donors were a few dozen systemically healthy Caucasian individuals from Russia aged roughly 6 to 95 years. Each donor gave about 9.7 milliliters of peripheral blood, drawn into EDTA-treated Vacutainer tubes. Ficoll-Paque density-gradient centrifugation was used to isolate PBMCs, with at least 7 million per sample. Trizol reagent was used to extract total RNA from PBMCs, with at least 5.5 micrograms per sample. For every donor, an aliquot of PBMCs went through flow cytometry to measure the percentages of naive CD45RAhigh/CD27high T cells. A few counts support this clonotype. Its binding antigen is unknown. Base qualities are not provided; no much larger clone lies one nucleotide away. The junction shows trimming of 4 bases on V and 10 bases on J, and the gene matches do not reach 12 bases of it. The CDR3 numbers 14 residues from cysteine through phenylalanine. Of all the DNA, just the CDR3 is kept, 42 bases in frame from base 1. In the germline V gene (reference sequence), CDR1 corresponds to LGHDT and CDR2 to YNNKEL.

Overall results and qualifications from the work: As age increased, observed TCR beta diversity per million T cells dropped in a roughly linear way, and a significant reduction was already evident by age 40. Compared with the aged group, the long-lived group had more naive CD4+ T cells, fewer expanded clones and increased TCR diversity, suggesting age selection. Estimates of total diversity from one million sequenced T cells were regarded as lower bounds and underestimates. Conclusive comparison of naive and antigen-experienced compartments was prevented by the profiling of bulk unsorted PBMCs. The percentage of naive T cells measured by flow cytometry correlated strongly with observed TCR beta diversity. Because the CMV infection status of the donors was unknown, age-related changes in expanded clonotypes may potentially have been confounded.

Libraries were built with 5' RACE. This sample was sequenced with an Illumina HiSeq 2500. A second about 6 to 11 cycle PCR used a sample-barcoded 5' primer and a J-beta primer mix. A template-switch 5' adaptor carrying 12 random nucleotides introduced a unique molecular identifier onto each TCR beta cDNA molecule. At least 2.5 million CDR3-containing paired-end reads were obtained from each sample. First-strand cDNA was synthesized from all RNA with the Mint cDNA synthesis kit, primed by a TRBC-specific oligonucleotide. Following uracil-DNA glycosylase treatment, all cDNA underwent a first 18-cycle PCR with the universal primers M1SS and BC2_uni_R. The authors processed their data as follows. Each sample was normalized by randomly selecting 1 million high-quality reads, each carrying a distinct molecular identifier. Reads with shared molecular identifiers were discarded instead of being binned into consensus sequences. MiTCR, run with a Q25 quality threshold and the strictest error-elimination algorithm, handled CDR3 identification, clonotype clustering and error correction. A nonparametric unseen species model using Euler transformation provided a lower-bound estimate of total TCR beta diversity. The raw public reads went through TCRdb reprocessing: fastp at Q25, MiXCR clone calling, in-frame beta chains kept. Rows are unified per CDR3 protein, each entry keeping the most common DNA and genes. In this record, the V and J calls reflect TCRdb's handling and not the investigators' own analysis. The sample table holds 1.5 million to 2 million distinct CDR3 sequences, of which 28% were seen once. 7% to 9% of the sample is held by the ten biggest clonotypes.

Recombination joined TRBV3-1 with TRBJ1-1, with TRBD1 identical over 7 junction bases. The TCR originated in a young woman in good health. Material: blood. The CDR3 amino acid sequence is: CASSLGQSRGGAFF. The DNA reads as follows: TGTGCCAGCAGCCTAGGACAGTCCAGGGGGGGAGCTTTCTTT.